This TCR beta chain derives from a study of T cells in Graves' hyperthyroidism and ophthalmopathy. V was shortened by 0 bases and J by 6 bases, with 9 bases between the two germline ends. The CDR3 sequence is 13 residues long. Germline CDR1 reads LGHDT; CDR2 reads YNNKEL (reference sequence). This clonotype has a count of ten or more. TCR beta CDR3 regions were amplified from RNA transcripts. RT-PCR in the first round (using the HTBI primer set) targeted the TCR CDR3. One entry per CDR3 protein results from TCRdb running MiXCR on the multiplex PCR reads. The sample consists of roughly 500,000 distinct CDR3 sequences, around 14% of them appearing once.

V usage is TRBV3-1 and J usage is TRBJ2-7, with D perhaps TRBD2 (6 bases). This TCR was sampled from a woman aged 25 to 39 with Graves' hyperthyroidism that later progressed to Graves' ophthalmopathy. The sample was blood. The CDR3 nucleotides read TGTGCCAGCAGCCAAGATGGAGGGCGCGAGCAGTACTTC. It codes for CASSQDGGREQYF.